The 19 T cell receptor beta chains given below trace back to one sample, sequenced in a study of shared clonotypes between healthy human individuals. Terminally differentiated effector memory CD45RA+ cells were excluded by CCR7 positive selection of CD45RO-negative cells. TCRdb's copy holds only in-frame clones and misses some; the assay was immunoSEQ multiplex PCR. The data contain some 2 million clones, roughly 94% of them singletons. Sequenced input: naive CD8+ T cells sorted from blood. The receptors come from a man aged 18-30 years in good health.

CDR3 coding DNA: TGTGCCAGCAGCTTCGGAGAAGGAACCCAGCATTTT. This codes for CASSFGEGTQHF. The rearrangement links TRBV7-9 to TRBJ1-5; D uncertain. Looked up from germline, CDR1 is SEHNR and CDR2 is FQNEAQ (reference sequence). This CDR3 has 12 amino acids. Between the trimmed V and J ends, which lost 3 bases and 11 bases, there was a span of 11 bases.

This clone appeared a single time. The chain has TRBV10-2 and TRBJ2-1; the D gene is possibly TRBD1 (6 bases). There are 13 residues in the CDR3. Germline-derived CDR1 and CDR2 are WSHSY and SAAADI. Between the trimmed V and J ends, which lost 6 bases and 8 bases, there was a span of 14 bases. CDR3 loop: CASRATGVYEQFF. The CDR3 region has the DNA TGCGCCAGCAGGGCGACAGGAGTCTATGAGCAGTTCTTC.

The rearrangement links TRBV11-2 to TRBJ2-1; 7 bases align to TRBD1. V shed 5 bases and J 6 bases; nucleotides not matched to a gene: 19. The CDR3 spans 18 residues. Germline V gene lookup returns CDR1 SGHAT and CDR2 FQNNGV. This CDR3 is CASSTAGTASLSGNEQFF. CDR3 sequence (DNA): TGTGCCAGCAGCACAGCCGGGACAGCTTCATTATCGGGCAATGAGCAGTTCTTC.

The count of this clone is one. The chain combines TRBV7-2 with TRBJ1-2; TRBD1 aligns across 9 bases. This CDR3 has 16 amino acids. Germline V lookup: CDR1 SGHTA, CDR2 FQGNSA. After removal of 6 bases from V and 4 bases from J, the junction contained 12 bases not matched to a gene. The CDR3 sequence: CASSYTGGYPVYGYTF. DNA of the CDR3: TGTGCCAGCAGTTATACAGGGGGCTATCCCGTCTATGGCTACACCTTC.

The chain joins TRBV7-2 to TRBJ1-6, with 8 nucleotides matching TRBD1. The CDR3 runs 14 residues. Trimming cost V 5 bases and J 10 bases; bases outside gene matches: 7. Germline CDR1 reads SGHTA; CDR2 reads FQGNSA. The CDR3 is CASSPGQAHSPLHF. CDR3 nucleotide sequence: TGTGCCAGCAGCCCGGGACAGGCACACTCACCCCTCCACTTT.

The chain employs TRBV6-6 and TRBJ2-7; 7 positions agree with TRBD1. There are 13 residues in the CDR3. Trimming cost V 6 bases and J 2 bases; bases outside gene matches: 4. In germline, CDR1 is MNHNY, CDR2 SVGAGI (reference sequence). The DNA for the CDR3 is TGTGCCAGCAGCCTCCAGGGGGCCTACGAGCAGTACTTC. Residues: CASSLQGAYEQYF.

The J gene is TRBJ2-2, the V gene TRBV4-3; TRBD2 matches at 15 bases. The length of the CDR3 is 20 residues. Trimming at V came to 0 bases and at J to 1 base, leaving 6 bases not matched to a gene. Germline V gene sequence: CDR1 LGHNA, CDR2 YSLEER. The CDR3 sequence: CASSQEWTSGREGNTGELFF. The CDR3 DNA is TGCGCCAGCAGCCAAGAATGGACTAGCGGGAGGGAGGGGAACACCGGGGAGCTGTTTTTT.

The rearrangement links TRBV28 to TRBJ1-6; D ambiguous. Germline V lookup: CDR1 MDHEN, CDR2 SYDVKM. Trimming pared 3 bases from V and 4 bases from J, leaving 10 bases between. CDR3 length: 15 residues. The CDR3 region is CASSLRMMYNSPLHF. Written as DNA, the CDR3 is TGTGCCAGCAGTTTGCGGATGATGTATAATTCACCCCTCCACTTT.

This clone was detected once. The chain uses TRBV6-5 and TRBJ2-1; no firm D call. The CDR3 loop spans 14 amino acids. Trimming removed 5 bases from V and 4 bases from J, with 12 bases in between. Looked up from germline, CDR1 is MNHEY and CDR2 is SVGAGI. The CDR3 coding sequence is TGTGCCAGCAGTGCATCACACGGGTACAATGAGCAGTTCTTC. Its protein is CASSASHGYNEQFF.

The genes are TRBV21-1 and TRBJ1-2. TRBV21-1 is assigned pseudogene status. The CDR3 has 15 amino acids. The CDR3 region is CASSKAGGINYGYTF. For the CDR3, the DNA is TGTGCCAGCAGCAAAGCTGGAGGGATTAACTATGGCTACACCTTC.

This chain joins TRBV4-1 and TRBJ1-1; D is ambiguous. The CDR3 has 14 residues. The germline V gene has CDR1 MGHRA and CDR2 YSYEKL. V lost 2 bases and J lost 6, with 13 bases in between. The CDR3 spells CASSQSGSQAEAFF. The DNA of the CDR3 is TGCGCCAGCAGCCAAAGTGGAAGCCAGGCTGAAGCTTTCTTT.

The chain couples TRBV2 to TRBJ2-3; 14 positions match TRBD2. The CDR3 length is 15 residues. The V gene end was trimmed by 8 bases and the J gene end by 5 bases; junction bases not matched to a gene: 6. Germline V lookup: CDR1 SNHLY, CDR2 FYNNEI. The DNA for the CDR3 is TGTGCCAGCGGGCGACTAGCGGGAGGGTTAGATACGCAGTATTTT. It codes for CASGRLAGGLDTQYF.

This rearrangement joins TRBV11-2 to TRBJ2-7; tentatively, D is TRBD1 (5 bases). The V gene lost 2 bases and the J gene lost 1 base, with 9 bases spanning the gap. The CDR3 runs 14 residues. Looked up from germline, CDR1 is SGHAT and CDR2 is FQNNGV. The CDR3 DNA reads as TGTGCCAGCAGCTTATATCAGGGATCCTACGAGCAGTACTTC. Protein product: CASSLYQGSYEQYF.

The rearrangement uses TRBV5-1 and TRBJ1-1; 10 bases match TRBD1. V lost 3 bases to trimming and J lost 5 bases; unmatched junction nucleotides: 4. Per the germline V gene, CDR1 is SGHRS and CDR2 is YFSETQ. The CDR3 totals 14 residues. CDR3 sequence: CASSWTGGRTEAFF. CDR3 coding DNA: TGCGCCAGCAGCTGGACAGGGGGACGGACTGAAGCTTTCTTT.

This clone has just one count. The genes are TRBV7-9 and TRBJ2-3, with TRBD2 as a possible D gene (6 bases). This CDR3 has 15 residues. Trimming left V 6 bases short and J 0 bases short, with 13 bases between. In germline, CDR1 is SEHNR, CDR2 FQNEAQ (reference sequence). This CDR3 reads CASRSGLLSTDTQYF. CDR3 nucleotide sequence: TGTGCCAGCAGGAGTGGACTACTCAGCACAGATACGCAGTATTTT.

The chain recombines TRBV6-1 with TRBJ1-2, with 9 bases fitting TRBD1. CDR3 length equals 15 residues. V lost 6 bases, J lost 4 bases, and 9 bases stayed unmatched. Per germline, CDR1 MNHNS and CDR2 SASEGT. In DNA form, the CDR3 reads TGTGCCAGCAGCAAGGGACAGGGACCAGCCTATGGCTACACCTTC. The encoded protein is CASSKGQGPAYGYTF.

The genes are TRBV9 and TRBJ2-3; the D call may be TRBD1 or TRBD2 (6 bases each). This CDR3 region has 14 residues. Germline V gene data show CDR1 as SGDLS and CDR2 as YYNGEE. The germline V and J ends were trimmed by 3 bases and 3 bases, with 11 bases remaining between them. The CDR3: CASSEEGVTDTQYF. The CDR3, as DNA: TGTGCCAGCAGCGAGGAGGGGGTTACAGATACGCAGTATTTT.

V and J are TRBV7-9 and TRBJ2-7; 7 positions match TRBD2. This CDR3 has 13 residues. Germline V CDR1 and CDR2: SEHNR, FQNEAQ (reference sequence). With 1 base clipped from V and 6 bases from J, the junction kept 3 bases outside the gene matches. The CDR3 DNA reads as TGTGCCAGCAGCTTAGAGGCGGGGGTCGAGCAGTACTTC. This sequence encodes CASSLEAGVEQYF. The variable domain in full, completed from reference TRBV7-9 and TRBJ2-7, reads DTGVSQNPRHKITKRGQNVTFRCDPISEHNRLYWYRQTLGQGPEFLTYFQNEAQLEKSRLLSDRFSAERPKGSFSTLEIQRTEQGDSAMYLCASSLEAGVEQYFGPGTRLTVT.

The V call is TRBV7-2, the J call TRBJ2-5; no clear D. The germline CDR1 and CDR2 sequences are SGHTA and FQGNSA. Deletions cut 2 bases from V and 4 bases from J, with 11 bases between. There are 14 residues in the CDR3. The CDR3 loop is CASSLSWWGETQYF. As DNA, the CDR3 is TGTGCCAGCAGCTTATCGTGGTGGGGAGAGACCCAGTACTTC.